This TCR beta chain was obtained from a study of blood T cells in healthy people across ages. Study-wide points: The study could not conclusively compare naive and antigen-experienced cells, given its unsorted PBMCs.

Using a J-beta primer mix together with a sample-barcoded 5' primer, a second PCR was run for roughly 6 to 11 cycles. Each cDNA molecule received a tag from a template-switch adaptor that had 12 random nucleotides. TCRdb passed the 5' RACE reads through MiXCR, listing each CDR3 protein once. In the table there are about a million distinct CDR3 sequences, less than 45% of which are singletons. This clonotype has more than one count but fewer than ten. The antigen is undetermined. This TCR was recovered from a young man in good health. Sequencing was carried out using blood.

The CDR3 loop is CASTHRVRMNTEAFF. CDR3 DNA: TGTGCCAGCACCCACAGAGTCCGAATGAACACTGAAGCTTTCTTT. This chain links TRBV6-2 or TRBV6-3 with TRBJ1-1; the D is unclear. CDR3 size: 15 residues. The germline gives CDR1 MNHEY, CDR2 SVGEGT. V was pared by 7 bases and J by 0 bases, with 15 bases between.